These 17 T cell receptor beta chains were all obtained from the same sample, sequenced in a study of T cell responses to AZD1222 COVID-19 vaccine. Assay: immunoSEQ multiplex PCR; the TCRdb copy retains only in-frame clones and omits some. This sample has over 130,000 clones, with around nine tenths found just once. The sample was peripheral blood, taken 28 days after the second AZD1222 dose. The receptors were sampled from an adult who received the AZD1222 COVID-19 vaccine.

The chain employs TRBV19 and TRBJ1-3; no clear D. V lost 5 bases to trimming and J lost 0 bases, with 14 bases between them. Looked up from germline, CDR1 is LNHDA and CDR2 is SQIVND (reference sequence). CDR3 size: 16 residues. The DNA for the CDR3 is TGTGCCAGTAGTGCACCTGACACCTACTCTGGAAACACCATATATTTT. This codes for CASSAPDTYSGNTIYF. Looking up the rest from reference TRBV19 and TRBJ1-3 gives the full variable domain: DGGITQSPKYLFRKEGQNVTLSCEQNLNHDAMYWYRQDPGQGLRLIYYSQIVNDFQKGDIAEGYSVSREKKESFPLTVTSAQKNPTAFYLCASSAPDTYSGNTIYFGEGSWLTVV.

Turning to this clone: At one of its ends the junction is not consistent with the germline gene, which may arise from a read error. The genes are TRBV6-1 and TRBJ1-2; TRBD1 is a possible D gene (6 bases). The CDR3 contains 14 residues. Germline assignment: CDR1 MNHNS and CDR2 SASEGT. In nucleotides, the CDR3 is TGTGCCAGCAGCGAAGGACAGACTAACTATGGCTACACCTTC. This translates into CASSEGQTNYGYTF.

The CDR3 region is CASSLQQGVHSPLHF. CDR3 sequence (DNA): TGTGCCAGCAGTTTACAACAGGGGGTTCATTCACCCCTCCACTTT. The chain is built from TRBV6-6 and TRBJ1-6; 8 bases map to TRBD1. This CDR3 is 15 amino acids long. CDR1 and CDR2 (germline): MNHNY, SVGAGI (reference sequence). V was clipped by 4 bases and J by 8 bases; unmatched bases: 7.

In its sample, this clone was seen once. The CDR3 sequence: CASSPGQEKTGYTF. The CDR3 bases are TGTGCCAGCAGTCCCGGACAGGAGAAAACTGGCTACACCTTC. The chain combines TRBV27 with TRBJ1-2; TRBD1 matches at 7 bases. The CDR3 has 14 residues. CDR1 and CDR2 (germline): MNHEY, SMNVEV (reference sequence). V gave up 5 bases and J gave up 7 bases; unmatched junction bases: 10.

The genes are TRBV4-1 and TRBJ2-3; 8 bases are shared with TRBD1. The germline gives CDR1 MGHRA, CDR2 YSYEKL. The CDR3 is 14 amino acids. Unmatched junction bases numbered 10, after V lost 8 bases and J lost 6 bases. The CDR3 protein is CASRLSGGADTQYF. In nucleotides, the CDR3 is TGCGCCAGCCGACTTTCAGGGGGCGCGGATACGCAGTATTTT.

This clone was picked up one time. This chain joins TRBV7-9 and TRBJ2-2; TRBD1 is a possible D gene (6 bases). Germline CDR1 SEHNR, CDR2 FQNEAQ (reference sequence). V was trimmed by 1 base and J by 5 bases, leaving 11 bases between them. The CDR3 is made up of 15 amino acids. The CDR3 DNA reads TGTGCCAGCAGCTTAGGAAGGGGGTTAACCGGGGAGCTGTTTTTT. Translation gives CASSLGRGLTGELFF. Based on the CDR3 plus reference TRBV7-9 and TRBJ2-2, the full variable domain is DTGVSQNPRHKITKRGQNVTFRCDPISEHNRLYWYRQTLGQGPEFLTYFQNEAQLEKSRLLSDRFSAERPKGSFSTLEIQRTEQGDSAMYLCASSLGRGLTGELFFGEGSRLTVL.

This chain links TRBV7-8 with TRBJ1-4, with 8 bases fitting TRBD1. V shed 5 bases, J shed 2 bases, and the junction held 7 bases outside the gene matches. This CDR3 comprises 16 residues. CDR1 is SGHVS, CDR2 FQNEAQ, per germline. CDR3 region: CASSRPRTGTNEKLFF. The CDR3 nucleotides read TGTGCCAGCAGCCGCCCCCGGACAGGGACTAATGAAAAACTGTTTTTT.

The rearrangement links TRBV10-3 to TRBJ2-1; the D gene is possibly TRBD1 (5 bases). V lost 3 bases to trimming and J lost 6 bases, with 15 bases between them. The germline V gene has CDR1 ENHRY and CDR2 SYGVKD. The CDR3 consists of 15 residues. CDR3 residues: CAISDWGQSVNEQFF. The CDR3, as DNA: TGTGCCATCAGTGACTGGGGCCAATCGGTCAATGAGCAGTTCTTC.

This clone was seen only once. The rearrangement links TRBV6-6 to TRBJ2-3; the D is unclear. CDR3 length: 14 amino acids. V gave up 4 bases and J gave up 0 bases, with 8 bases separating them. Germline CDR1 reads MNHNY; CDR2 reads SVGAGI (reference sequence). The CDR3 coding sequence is TGTGCCAGCAGTTTTTTTTCTAGCACAGATACGCAGTATTTT. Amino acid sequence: CASSFFSSTDTQYF.

CDR3 sequence (DNA): TGTGCCAGCAGTTACGGACTAGCGGAGCACAATGAGCAGTTCTTC. It is translated as CASSYGLAEHNEQFF. The chain is built from TRBV6-5 and TRBJ2-1, with TRBD2 matching 10 bases. V shed 2 bases and J 5 bases; nucleotides not matched to a gene: 3. From germline, CDR1 is MNHEY and CDR2 SVGAGI. This CDR3 is 15 amino acids long.

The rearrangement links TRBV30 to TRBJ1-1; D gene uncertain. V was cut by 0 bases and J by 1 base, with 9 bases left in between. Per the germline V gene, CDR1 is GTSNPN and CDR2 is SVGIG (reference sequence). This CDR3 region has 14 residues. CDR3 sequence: CAWSVVRPNTEAFF. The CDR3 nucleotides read TGTGCCTGGAGTGTGGTCAGGCCGAACACTGAAGCTTTCTTT.

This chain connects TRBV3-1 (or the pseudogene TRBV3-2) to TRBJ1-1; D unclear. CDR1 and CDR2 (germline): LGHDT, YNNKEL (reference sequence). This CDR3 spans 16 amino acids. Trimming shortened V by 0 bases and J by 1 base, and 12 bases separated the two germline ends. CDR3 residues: CASSQDIGFWNTEAFF. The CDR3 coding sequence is TGTGCCAGCAGCCAAGACATAGGGTTTTGGAACACTGAAGCTTTCTTT.

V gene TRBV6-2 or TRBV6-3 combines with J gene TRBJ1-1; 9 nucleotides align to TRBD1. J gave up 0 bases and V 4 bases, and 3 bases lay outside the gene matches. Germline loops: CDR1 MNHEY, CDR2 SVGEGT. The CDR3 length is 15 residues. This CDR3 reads CASSLTGGVNTEAFF. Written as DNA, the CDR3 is TGTGCCAGCAGTTTGACAGGGGGGGTGAACACTGAAGCTTTCTTT.

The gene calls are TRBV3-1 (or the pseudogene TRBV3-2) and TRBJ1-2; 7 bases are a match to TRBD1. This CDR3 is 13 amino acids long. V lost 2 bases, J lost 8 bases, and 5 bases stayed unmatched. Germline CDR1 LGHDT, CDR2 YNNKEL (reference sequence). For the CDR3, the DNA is TGTGCCAGCAGCCAATCGACAGGGAGCGGCTACACCTTC. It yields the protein CASSQSTGSGYTF.

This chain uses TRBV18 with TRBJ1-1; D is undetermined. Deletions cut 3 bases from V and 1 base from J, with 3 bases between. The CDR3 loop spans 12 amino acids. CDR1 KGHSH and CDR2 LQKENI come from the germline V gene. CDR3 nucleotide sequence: TGTGCCAGCTCACCCGGGAACACTGAAGCTTTCTTT. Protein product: CASSPGNTEAFF.

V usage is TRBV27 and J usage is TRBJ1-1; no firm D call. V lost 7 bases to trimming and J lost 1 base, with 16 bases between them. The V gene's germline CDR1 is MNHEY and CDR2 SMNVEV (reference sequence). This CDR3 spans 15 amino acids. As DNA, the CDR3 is TGTGCCAGCACCCCCACATGGGGAGGGAACACTGAAGCTTTCTTT. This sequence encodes CASTPTWGGNTEAFF.

CDR3: CASSGGQPSPTNEKLFF. The CDR3 DNA follows: TGTGCCAGCAGTGGGGGACAGCCGAGTCCAACTAATGAAAAACTGTTTTTT. The chain uses TRBV2 and TRBJ1-4; 7 positions match TRBD1. Trimming at V came to 4 bases and at J to 0 bases, leaving 8 bases not matched to a gene. Germline CDR1 reads SNHLY; CDR2 reads FYNNEI. CDR3 length: 17 amino acids.